The T cell receptor (beta chain) under discussion was sequenced for a study of neurological immune-mediated disorders. The CDR3 is 15 residues long. V lost 3 bases and J 7 bases, leaving 16 bases between the germline ends. In germline, CDR1 is ENHRY, CDR2 SYGVKD. TCRdb itself ran the 5' RACE reads through MiXCR, one entry per CDR3 protein. This repertoire shows roughly 70,000 distinct CDR3 sequences, roughly 4.8% found once; its top ten account for over 2%. The sample holds many counts of this clonotype. The clonotype originates from a woman between 65 and 79 years old with multiple sclerosis. The sequencing input was PBMCs. This sequence joins TRBV10-3 and TRBJ1-5; no definite D call. CDR3 DNA sequence: TGTGCCATCAGTGACCCGAGGGTGGCCGGCCAGCCCCAGCATTTT. It specifies CAISDPRVAGQPQHF.